This T cell receptor (beta chain) was sequenced during a study of technical replicates of blood from a handful of donors. Profiling relied on immunoSEQ multiplex PCR, and the TCRdb table lists in-frame clones only, not all of them. Of 66,000 or so clones detected, around nine tenths appear once; the ten largest clones hold around 5%. Germline V gene sequence: CDR1 ENHRY, CDR2 SYGVKD. The CDR3 runs 12 residues. V was shortened by 8 bases and J by 1 base, with 9 bases between the two germline ends. The origin of this receptor is a human donor in good health. Some clones in this sample may be carry-over from other donors' samples. Sequencing was carried out using PBMCs. V gene TRBV10-3 combines with J gene TRBJ2-7, with D possibly matching TRBD2 (6 bases). CDR3 residues: CAIGGQSYEQYF. The CDR3 coding sequence is TGTGCCATCGGAGGGCAGTCCTACGAGCAGTACTTC.